This T cell receptor (beta chain) was found in a study of T cells in Graves' hyperthyroidism and ophthalmopathy (dated by TCRdb to about 2019). Background on the whole study: Peripheral blood was collected at initial diagnosis, before any treatment. Prospective prediction of ophthalmopathy was tested in an independent validation cohort consisting of 18 hyperthyroidism patients and over 15 patients who later progressed to ophthalmopathy. After blood sampling, hyperthyroidism patients were treated with methimazole at a starting dose of 30 mg daily, and ophthalmopathy patients were treated with high-dose intravenous methylprednisolone. For training and testing, the 110 or so patients in the discovery cohort were randomly divided in a 7:3 ratio. In more than five Graves' hyperthyroidism patients, the study also compared T-cell repertoires from thyroid tissue with T-cell repertoires from blood. To identify TCR V-J signatures that set the groups apart, the researchers used a discovery cohort of 100 patients, made up of fewer than 50 with Graves' ophthalmopathy and about 59 with stable Graves' hyperthyroidism. The paper reports TCR Vbeta CDR3 sequencing of approximately 130 peripheral blood samples: around 41 ophthalmopathy, approximately 74 hyperthyroidism and some 17 progressor patients. The full study reports these points: A 13 V-J signature model separated ophthalmopathy from stable hyperthyroidism, with approximately 87% sensitivity and just under 84% specificity in cross-validation and 80%/75% in testing. No statistical method was used to set the sample size in advance, and investigators knew the group allocation. Most expanded thyroid clonotypes (frequency above 0.001) were also found in blood, which suggests that blood repertoires may mirror thyroid immune responses. In validation, the model predicted progression to ophthalmopathy a median of approximately 6.3 months before onset, with over 55% sensitivity and roughly 77% specificity.

A patient counted as having stable Graves' hyperthyroidism if no progression to ophthalmopathy occurred over 18 months of follow-up. Hyperthyroidism patients were aged 18 to 65 years and newly diagnosed, with disease duration of less than 2 months. Exclusion was applied to patients with uncontrolled infections, other autoimmune diseases, pregnancy or lactation. Diagnoses relied on clinical symptoms, serum thyroxine and TRAb, thyroid ultrasound and orbital computed tomography. PBMCs were isolated from 10 ml of fresh peripheral blood by Ficoll-Paque density gradient centrifugation. Trizol reagent was used to extract total RNA, and RNA quality was then checked on an Agilent 2100 Bioanalyzer. This clonotype was picked up one time. This clone's antigen is unknown. Per-nucleotide qualities are absent, and no much larger clonotype sits a single base away. A lone read is weak support. TCR beta CDR3 regions were amplified from RNA transcripts. For the first round of RT-PCR on the TCR CDR3, the HTBI primer set was used together with the Qiagen OneStep RT-PCR kit. Libraries were constructed in a second round of multiplex PCR, after which size selection and purification were performed. Paired-end sequencing of the libraries was performed with 100 bp reads on an Illumina HiSeq2000. As for how the authors treated the data: SOAPnuke was used to process the raw data, throwing out any read that contained adapters or uncalled bases, had a mean Phred below 15, or lacked an exact constant-primer or identifier match. COPE v1.2.5 was used to merge the high-quality paired reads, and each unique nucleotide sequence was defined as a clonotype. Clonotypes were aligned to IMGT TRBV, TRBD and TRBJ reference segments using MiTCR v1.1. The analysis included only V-J combinations with a frequency above 0.0001, which together covered more than 99% of the repertoires. The TCS score was defined as F50 (clonal expansion) divided by E x V (chaos), with BLOSUM62-based TCRdist calculated between CDR3 peptides within each V-J. Welch's t-statistics and random forest reduced 450 to 600 V-J features to under 15, which were used in a naive Bayes classifier (R e1071). The Morisita-Horn index was used to measure how similar the thyroid and blood repertoires were. TCRdb reworked the public reads: Q25 trimming with fastp, MiXCR clone assembly, productive beta chains retained. CDR3 protein duplicates are merged, each entry listing the most common genes and DNA. Clone size and V and J calls follow TCRdb, not the original study. Across this sample there are 700,000 to 850,000 distinct CDR3 sequences, with about 35% seen only once. The ten largest clones add up to around a third of the sample.

The clonotype comes from a woman in her forties with Graves' hyperthyroidism. The sequenced sample consisted of blood.

The CDR3 region has the sequence CASSTGYAVGNTEAFF. In nucleotide form, the sequence is TGCGCCAGCAGCACGGGATACGCCGTGGGGAACACTGAAGCTTTCTTT. The rearrangement combines TRBV5-1 with TRBJ1-1, with no D gene named confidently. From cysteine to phenylalanine, the CDR3 is 16 amino acids long. Only the CDR3 region is kept as DNA, spanning 48 bases read in frame from base 1. The trim is 4 bases for V and 1 base for J, with a gap of 17 bases between the germline ends. CDR1 SGHRS and CDR2 YFSETQ are derived from the germline V gene.